The 26 T cell receptor beta chains below were found in one sample sequenced in a study of T cell repertoires in cytomegalovirus infection. MiXCR was run by TCRdb on the reads, yielding one entry per CDR3 protein. This table has some 500,000 distinct CDR3 sequences, roughly a third appearing once. These receptors' antigens are unknown. The specimen comprised cultured PBMCs, sampled from culture after CMV antigen stimulation. The origin of the receptors is a human donor in good health (CMV status not recorded). Some clones in this sample may be carry-over from other donors' samples.

The V call is TRBV25-1, the J call TRBJ1-1, with unresolved D. Germline V gene data show CDR1 as MGHDK and CDR2 as SYGVNS. With 0 bases removed from V and 5 bases from J, the gap between germline ends came to 10 bases. The CDR3 consists of 14 residues. The CDR3 loop reads CASSEYTGRTEAFF. CDR3 nucleotide sequence: TGTGCCAGCAGTGAATATACGGGGAGGACTGAAGCTTTCTTT.

The chain uses TRBV20-1 and TRBJ2-3; D possibly corresponds to TRBD2 (6 bases). Trimming left V 0 bases short and J 0 bases short, with 13 bases between. The germline gives CDR1 DFQATT, CDR2 SNEGSKA (reference sequence). The CDR3 is made up of 16 amino acids. CDR3 sequence reads: CSARDPAGPSTDTQYF. The CDR3 DNA is TGCAGTGCTAGAGATCCGGCGGGACCTAGCACAGATACGCAGTATTTT.

The V gene is TRBV19, the J gene TRBJ1-1, with D maybe TRBD1 (6 bases). The CDR3 runs to 12 residues. The germline V gene encodes CDR1 LNHDA and CDR2 SQIVND (reference sequence). V shed 6 bases and J shed 11 bases, with 16 bases lying between them. The CDR3 nucleotides are TGTGCCAGTAGCCCTAGGACAGTCCCGGCTTTCTTT. It yields the protein CASSPRTVPAFF.

The rearrangement links TRBV19 to TRBJ1-6; a possible D gene is TRBD1 (5 bases). V was clipped by 9 bases and J by 7 bases, with 16 bases between them. The CDR3 length is 14 residues. Germline values: CDR1 LNHDA, CDR2 SQIVND (reference sequence). CDR3 sequence reads: CASRGARENSPLHF. CDR3 nucleotide sequence: TGTGCCAGCCGTGGGGCCCGGGAAAATTCACCCCTCCACTTT.

This clonotype was recorded once. This sequence joins TRBV29-1 and TRBJ1-2, with 9 bases fitting TRBD1. Losses at the gene ends were 6 bases for V and 8 bases for J; bases not matched to a gene: 19. Germline CDR1 reads SQVTM; CDR2 reads ANQGSEA. CDR3 length equals 16 residues. The CDR3 nucleotides are TGCAGCGTCCGAACCACCCCGGGACAGGGAATCCACGGCTACACCTTC. Translated, it gives CSVRTTPGQGIHGYTF.

The gene calls are TRBV20-1 and TRBJ2-3; D gene uncertain. Trimming cost V 3 bases and J 4 bases, with 8 bases left between them. Germline V CDR1 and CDR2: DFQATT, SNEGSKA (reference sequence). This CDR3 comprises 12 residues. CDR3 sequence: CSARAAPDTQYF. The DNA for the CDR3 is TGCAGTGCTAGGGCGGCCCCAGATACGCAGTATTTT.

The J gene is TRBJ2-1, the V gene TRBV12-3 or TRBV12-4; perhaps TRBD1 as D (6 bases). CDR3 length: 13 residues. Trimming stripped 6 bases from V and 12 bases from J, with 18 bases between. The CDR3 sequence: CASSRGLPAGQFF. The CDR3 coding sequence is TGTGCCAGCAGCAGGGGCTTGCCGGCGGGGCAGTTCTTC.

This chain uses TRBV2 with TRBJ1-1; D remains unclear. V dropped 1 base and J dropped 7 bases, with 4 bases sitting between them. Germline V CDR1 and CDR2: SNHLY, FYNNEI. This CDR3 is built from 11 residues. The CDR3 spells CASSEVVEAFF. In DNA form, the CDR3 reads TGTGCCAGCAGTGAAGTGGTTGAAGCTTTCTTT. The full variable domain, its missing parts supplied by reference TRBV2 and TRBJ1-1, is EPEVTQTPSHQVTQMGQEVILRCVPISNHLYFYWYRQILGQKVEFLVSFYNNEISEKSEIFDDQFSVERPDGSNFTLKIRSTKLEDSAMYFCASSEVVEAFFGQGTRLTVV.

The chain uses TRBV12-3 or TRBV12-4 and TRBJ1-6; unclear D gene. The CDR3 has 15 residues. The V and J ends lost 5 bases and 7 bases respectively, with 15 bases between them. In DNA form, the CDR3 reads TGTGCCAGCAGTGCTGGTGGTACGATGAATTCACCCCTCCACTTT. It codes for CASSAGGTMNSPLHF.

This clonotype came up a few times. This rearrangement joins TRBV4-1 to TRBJ2-3; unclear D gene. CDR1 is MGHRA and CDR2 is YSYEKL in the germline V gene. Deletions cut 8 bases from V and 4 bases from J, with 10 bases between. This CDR3 region has 12 residues. CDR3 coding DNA: TGCGCCAGCGGCGGCGGCGCAGATACGCAGTATTTT. Translating gives CASGGGADTQYF.

The chain employs TRBV7-8 and TRBJ2-2; D is unclear. The V gene's germline CDR1 is SGHVS and CDR2 FQNEAQ. With 1 base removed from V and 0 bases from J, the gap between germline ends came to 9 bases. There are 16 residues in the CDR3. Written as DNA, the CDR3 is TGTGCCAGCAGCTTAGTAGCTCCGACGAACACCGGGGAGCTGTTTTTT. Amino acids: CASSLVAPTNTGELFF. The entire variable domain, with the rest obtained from reference TRBV7-8 and TRBJ2-2, is as follows: GAGVSQSPRYKVAKRGQDVALRCDPISGHVSLFWYQQALGQGPEFLTYFQNEAQLDKSGLPSDRFFAERPEGSVSTLKIQRTQQEDSAVYLCASSLVAPTNTGELFFGEGSRLTVL.

The chain has TRBV28 and TRBJ2-5; 8 nucleotides line up with TRBD1. The trim removed 6 bases at V and 7 bases at J, leaving 10 bases unmatched. Germline-derived CDR1 and CDR2 are MDHEN and SYDVKM. CDR3 length: 14 residues. The CDR3 DNA reads TGTGCCAGCAGCCCCCCGGACAGGGTTGGGACCCAGTACTTC. This gives the protein CASSPPDRVGTQYF.

This clonotype was seen only a few times. The chain is built from TRBV20-1 and TRBJ2-3; 8 bases map to TRBD2. This CDR3 contains 15 residues. Trimming took 4 bases from V and 1 from J; bases not matched to a gene: 7. The V gene's germline CDR1 is DFQATT and CDR2 SNEGSKA (reference sequence). CDR3 in amino acids: CSAKTSDRGTDTQYF. As DNA, the CDR3 is TGCAGTGCTAAGACTAGCGACCGGGGCACAGATACGCAGTATTTT.

V and J are TRBV11-3 and TRBJ2-5, with D unclear. The CDR3 covers 12 residues. The germline CDR1 and CDR2 sequences are SGHNT and YENEEA. V shed 4 bases and J shed 7 bases, with 10 bases lying between them. The DNA of the CDR3 is TGTGCCAGCAGCTACCAATTGGGGACCCAGTACTTC. Amino acids: CASSYQLGTQYF.

This chain links TRBV5-6 with TRBJ2-1, with D unresolved. Germline CDR1 is SGHDT and CDR2 is YYEEEE. This CDR3 region has 14 residues. V gave up 1 base and J gave up 5 bases, with 10 bases separating them. In DNA, the CDR3 is TGTGCCAGCAGCTTGTCATTCAGAGACAATGAGCAGTTCTTC. It specifies CASSLSFRDNEQFF. The variable domain in full, completed from reference TRBV5-6 and TRBJ2-1, reads DAGVTQSPTHLIKTRGQQVTLRCSPKSGHDTVSWYQQALGQGPQFIFQYYEEEERQRGNFPDRFSGHQFPNYSSELNVNALLLGDSALYLCASSLSFRDNEQFFGPGTRLTVL.

V usage is TRBV28 and J usage is TRBJ1-4, with 9 bases that match TRBD1. This CDR3 has 14 amino acids. V lost 5 bases to trimming and J lost 7 bases; unmatched junction nucleotides: 5. Germline loops: CDR1 MDHEN, CDR2 SYDVKM. The CDR3 sequence is CASSPRTGVEKLFF. In nucleotides, the CDR3 is TGTGCCAGCAGTCCCCGGACAGGGGTTGAAAAACTGTTTTTT.

The chain uses TRBV28 and TRBJ2-7; no clear D. With 3 bases removed from V and 3 bases from J, the gap between germline ends came to 12 bases. The length of the CDR3 is 14 residues. The germline V gene has CDR1 MDHEN and CDR2 SYDVKM. The CDR3 sequence: CASSFTGELYEQYF. The CDR3 DNA follows: TGTGCCAGCAGTTTTACGGGTGAGCTCTACGAGCAGTACTTC. Variable domain in full (rest from reference TRBV28 and TRBJ2-7): DVKVTQSSRYLVKRTGEKVFLECVQDMDHENMFWYRQDPGLGLRLIYFSYDVKMKEKGDIPEGYSVSREKKERFSLILESASTNQTSMYLCASSFTGELYEQYFGPGTRLTVT.

V is TRBV28 and J is TRBJ1-3; D is unresolved. V gave up 7 bases and J gave up 4 bases, with 11 bases separating them. The CDR3 covers 13 residues. Germline V gives CDR1 MDHEN, CDR2 SYDVKM. The CDR3 DNA reads TGTGCCAGCATCGGAGTACTCGGAAACACCATATATTTT. Its protein is CASIGVLGNTIYF.

This clonotype showed up many times. This chain joins TRBV6-1 and TRBJ1-5; possible D gene TRBD1, 6 bases. V lost 1 base to trimming and J lost 3 bases, with 10 bases between them. This CDR3 is 15 amino acids long. The germline CDR1 and CDR2 sequences are MNHNS and SASEGT. The CDR3 sequence is CASSEGRGPNQPQHF. The CDR3 nucleotides read TGTGCCAGCAGTGAAGGCAGGGGCCCCAATCAGCCCCAGCATTTT.

This chain uses TRBV27 with TRBJ1-5; 7 nucleotides agree with TRBD1. This CDR3 contains 16 residues. Looked up from germline, CDR1 is MNHEY and CDR2 is SMNVEV (reference sequence). Losses at the gene ends were 4 bases for V and 4 bases for J; bases not matched to a gene: 10. The CDR3 loop is CASSSGGVLTNQPQHF. The DNA for the CDR3 is TGTGCCAGCAGTTCAGGGGGGGTACTTACAAATCAGCCCCAGCATTTT.

J is TRBJ2-3 and V is TRBV5-1; a possible D gene is TRBD1 (5 bases). Germline loops: CDR1 SGHRS, CDR2 YFSETQ. The length of the CDR3 is 15 residues. V lost 4 bases, J lost 2 bases, and 14 bases lay in between. This CDR3 is CASSKDTHFTDTQYF. As DNA, the CDR3 is TGCGCCAGCAGCAAGGACACCCACTTCACAGATACGCAGTATTTT.

CDR3 loop: CASRLTSASYNEQFF. In nucleotides, the CDR3 is TGTGCCAGCAGACTCACTAGCGCCTCCTACAATGAGCAGTTCTTC. This chain connects TRBV2 to TRBJ2-1; the match to TRBD2 covers 7 bases. Germline V CDR1 and CDR2: SNHLY, FYNNEI. The CDR3 is made up of 15 amino acids. The junction had 5 bases not matched to a gene; V was cut back by 6 bases and J by 0 bases. The whole variable domain, remainder taken from reference TRBV2 and TRBJ2-1, is EPEVTQTPSHQVTQMGQEVILRCVPISNHLYFYWYRQILGQKVEFLVSFYNNEISEKSEIFDDQFSVERPDGSNFTLKIRSTKLEDSAMYFCASRLTSASYNEQFFGPGTRLTVL.

In its sample, this clonotype was seen a few times. This rearrangement joins TRBV27 to TRBJ1-1, with TRBD1 as a possible D gene (6 bases). Trimming removed 6 bases at V and 1 base at J, with 15 bases between. Germline V gene data show CDR1 as MNHEY and CDR2 as SMNVEV (reference sequence). This CDR3 has 15 amino acids. DNA of the CDR3: TGTGCCAGCAGCCCCCTCGGGGGCGAGAACACTGAAGCTTTCTTT. It is translated as CASSPLGGENTEAFF.

The chain joins TRBV29-1 to TRBJ2-1; 8 nucleotides align to TRBD2. The V gene's germline CDR1 is SQVTM and CDR2 ANQGSEA. After removal of 4 bases from V and 4 bases from J, the junction contained 9 bases not matched to a gene. The CDR3 is made up of 15 amino acids. CDR3 DNA: TGCAGCGTTGTCATCGTGACTAGCGTATACAATGAGCAGTTCTTC. This codes for CSVVIVTSVYNEQFF.

V is TRBV12-3 or TRBV12-4 and J is TRBJ1-5; 9 nucleotides align to TRBD1. Trimming removed 6 bases from V and 6 bases from J; junction bases left unmatched: 6. The CDR3 loop spans 14 amino acids. In nucleotides, the CDR3 is TGTGCCAGCAGGGGGACAGGGTCGGGTCAGCCCCAGCATTTT. This sequence encodes CASRGTGSGQPQHF.

The chain joins TRBV7-9 to TRBJ2-7; 7 bases fit TRBD2. CDR3 size: 16 residues. Germline values: CDR1 SEHNR, CDR2 FQNEAQ (reference sequence). V was clipped by 5 bases and J by 0 bases; unmatched bases: 10. CDR3 nucleotide sequence: TGTGCCAGCAGCCACTCACTAGCGATTAGCTCCTACGAGCAGTACGTC. It codes for CASSHSLAISSYEQYV.